This TCR beta chain emerged from a study of T cells after yellow fever vaccination. General study points: Most primary-vaccination clones reappeared after the booster (about 97% CD4, roughly 90% CD8). Though weaker, the secondary response peaked faster, on day 5 versus 15. Some clonotypes were seen in both the CD4 and the CD8 compartments. These made up a small share and likely arose from convergent recombination.

TCRdb reprocessed the 5' RACE reads via MiXCR and lists one record per CDR3 protein. The data contain under 600,000 distinct CDR3 sequences, 20% to 25% of them singletons. The V gene lost 3 bases and the J gene lost 0 bases, with 24 bases spanning the gap. The CDR3 runs 19 residues. CDR1 and CDR2 (germline): SGHVS, FQNEAQ. Details on this clonotype: Antigen: not known.

The chain joins TRBV7-8 to TRBJ2-7, with D possibly matching TRBD1 (7 bases). The specimen comprised PBMCs, sampled about 21 days after the first yellow fever vaccination. The clonotype comes from a man aged 18 to 29 who received the YFV17D yellow fever vaccine. Here the CDR3 DNA reads TGTGCCAGCAGCTTGCGCGCGGGACAGCACCCTTCAAGCTCCTACGAGCAGTACTTC. As protein: CASSLRAGQHPSSSYEQYF.